Listed here are 9 T cell receptor beta chains from one sample, sequenced in a study of T-cell reconstitution after alpha-beta-depleted transplantation in children. Unique molecular identifiers were built into the TCRbeta library. Using its own MiXCR run on the PCR reads, TCRdb lists one record per CDR3 protein. The table has hundreds of thousands of distinct CDR3 sequences, 20% to 30% seen once. Sequences were derived from PBMCs, mostly from graft donor cells, sampled 360 days after TCRalphabeta/CD19-depleted stem cell transplant. These receptors all come from a female patient aged 2 to 10 who had a stem cell transplant for congenital amegakaryocytic thrombocytopenia, so the T cells may come from the graft donor.

This clonotype was counted at least ten times. The genes are TRBV4-3 and TRBJ2-3; TRBD2 agrees at 10 bases. This CDR3 comprises 16 residues. The trim removed 4 bases at V and 7 bases at J, leaving 11 bases unmatched. From germline, CDR1 is LGHNA and CDR2 YSLEER. For the CDR3, the DNA is TGCGCCAGCAGCCTGTCCACTAGCGGGACGTTGAATACGCAGTATTTT. Residues: CASSLSTSGTLNTQYF.

In this sample, this clonotype turned up a few times. This chain connects TRBV4-1 to TRBJ2-7; D is undetermined. The V gene lost 1 base and the J gene lost 8 bases, with 9 bases spanning the gap. CDR3 length equals 12 residues. Germline V lookup: CDR1 MGHRA, CDR2 YSYEKL. Here the CDR3 reads CASSQGKGQQYF. The CDR3 region has the DNA TGCGCCAGCAGCCAAGGGAAGGGCCAGCAGTACTTC.

The genes are TRBV20-1 and TRBJ2-3; 10 bases align to TRBD2. The germline V gene has CDR1 DFQATT and CDR2 SNEGSKA (reference sequence). The CDR3 is 14 residues long. Trimming removed 6 bases from V and 4 bases from J; junction bases left unmatched: 7. CDR3 bases: TGCAGTGCCGCTAAAGCGGGAGGGTCAGATACGCAGTATTTT. It specifies CSAAKAGGSDTQYF.

This chain links TRBV4-1 with TRBJ1-1; no definite D call. Per the germline V gene, CDR1 is MGHRA and CDR2 is YSYEKL. The V end was cut by 4 bases, the J end by 2 bases, with 8 bases between. The CDR3 has 13 amino acids. This CDR3 is CASSRHFNTEAFF. CDR3 in DNA: TGCGCCAGCAGCCGACACTTTAACACTGAAGCTTTCTTT.

In this sample, this clonotype turned up a few times. CDR3 in amino acids: CASSYSRYLTGELFF. CDR3 in DNA: TGTGCCAGCAGTTACTCCCGTTACCTGACCGGGGAGCTGTTTTTT. The chain links TRBV6-5 to TRBJ2-2; D call uncertain. This CDR3 is 15 amino acids long. V was cut by 0 bases and J by 5 bases, with 10 bases left in between. Germline V gives CDR1 MNHEY, CDR2 SVGAGI.

This clonotype has only one observation. The V and J genes are TRBV6-5 and TRBJ1-5, with 8 bases aligning to TRBD1. Germline V gene lookup returns CDR1 MNHEY and CDR2 SVGAGI. After removal of 3 bases from V and 2 bases from J, the junction contained 6 bases not matched to a gene. CDR3 length: 16 residues. The CDR3 nucleotides are TGTGCCAGCAGTTATGGACAGGGTGATGGCAATCAGCCCCAGCATTTT. The encoded protein is CASSYGQGDGNQPQHF.

This clonotype was recorded a few times. V is TRBV12-3 or TRBV12-4 and J is TRBJ2-2; the D is unclear. Trimming cost V 6 bases and J 3 bases, with 5 bases left between them. The length of the CDR3 is 12 residues. The CDR3: CASSQYTGELFF. Here the CDR3 DNA reads TGTGCCAGCAGCCAATACACCGGGGAGCTGTTTTTT.

This clonotype was counted ten times or more. The J gene is TRBJ2-3, the V gene TRBV2, with TRBD1 as a possible D gene (6 bases). The CDR3 contains 12 residues. The V end lost 9 bases, the J end lost 2 bases, and 9 bases lay between the germline ends. Germline V lookup: CDR1 SNHLY, CDR2 FYNNEI. In DNA, the CDR3 is TGTGCCAGGAGGACAGTCACAGATACGCAGTATTTT. It encodes CARRTVTDTQYF.

This clonotype was observed a handful of times. The chain recombines TRBV11-2 with TRBJ2-1, with D unclear. The germline V gene has CDR1 SGHAT and CDR2 FQNNGV. The CDR3 runs to 14 residues. The V gene lost 0 bases and the J gene lost 7 bases, with 10 bases spanning the gap. The CDR3 nucleotides are TGTGCCAGCAGCTTAGAGCTAGTGGTTAATGAGCAGTTCTTC. Encoded protein: CASSLELVVNEQFF.